This T cell receptor (beta chain) was obtained from a study of cytomegalovirus exposure and HLA in healthy donors. Across the study: Genetic ancestry analysis placed around four fifths of the 398 donors that were genotyped in the Caucasian-associated cluster.

A remark on this clone: Antigen: not known.

Trimming took 5 bases from V and 9 from J; bases not matched to a gene: 9. CDR1 SGHDN and CDR2 FVKESK come from the germline V gene. The CDR3 sequence is 13 residues long. General study results and limits: The authors reported that TCR beta sequences could predict HLA-A and HLA-B alleles. These predictions were accurate for most subjects in the first cohort.

Primers for the PCR totalled 60 Vbeta and 13 Jbeta. The repertoire was sequenced with immunoSEQ multiplex PCR; TCRdb's copy has only in-frame clones and lacks some. The sample includes 150,000 to 200,000 clones, over 80% of them seen just once. The source material was PBMCs. The chain is built from TRBV14 and TRBJ1-1, with 7 bases matching TRBD1. This TCR derives from a girl aged 10-17 years in good health and CMV-seropositive. The chain's CDR3 is CASSGSVTGKAFF. CDR3 sequence (DNA): TGTGCCAGCAGCGGTAGCGTGACAGGGAAAGCTTTCTTT.